The 10 T cell receptor beta chains reported below all come from one sample, sequenced in a study of glioma-infiltrating T cells after dendritic cell vaccination. This table comes from immunoSEQ multiplex PCR, and its TCRdb copy is limited to in-frame clones, with some not included. Seen here are 70,000 to 100,000 clones, 83% observed once, and the top ten hold 5.5% to 8%. The time point here: after dendritic cell vaccination, including at tumor progression/relapse. The sequenced sample was blood, obtained after dendritic cell vaccination. The receptors shown here come from a human donor with glioblastoma.

V and J are TRBV5-1 and TRBJ2-2, with 8 bases lining up with TRBD1. The V gene's germline CDR1 is SGHRS and CDR2 YFSETQ. This CDR3 region has 16 residues. Trimming cost V 0 bases and J 4 bases; bases outside gene matches: 5. CDR3 residues: CASSLGDRSLTGELFF. CDR3 DNA: TGCGCCAGCAGCTTGGGGGACAGGAGTCTCACCGGGGAGCTGTTTTTT.

V is TRBV27 and J is TRBJ2-1; D may be TRBD1 (7 bases). Looked up from germline, CDR1 is MNHEY and CDR2 is SMNVEV (reference sequence). V lost 1 base and J lost 7, with 17 bases in between. The CDR3 totals 16 residues. The CDR3 nucleotides read TGTGCCAGCAGTTTATATGGCAGGGGGGTCGGGAATGAGCAGTTCTTC. Translated: CASSLYGRGVGNEQFF.

The chain is built from TRBV5-4 and TRBJ2-7; TRBD1 aligns across 7 bases. The V gene end was trimmed by 2 bases and the J gene end by 4 bases; junction bases not matched to a gene: 3. The CDR3 contains 13 residues. Germline-derived CDR1 and CDR2 are SGHNT and YYREEE (reference sequence). The CDR3 protein is CASSFQGDYEQYF. The DNA for the CDR3 is TGTGCCAGCAGCTTCCAGGGGGATTACGAGCAGTACTTC.

The chain carries TRBV11-2 and TRBJ2-7, with TRBD2 identical over 9 bases. CDR3 size: 15 residues. CDR1 SGHAT and CDR2 FQNNGV come from the germline V gene. After removal of 5 bases from V and 2 bases from J, the junction contained 7 bases not matched to a gene. The CDR3 DNA sequence: TGTGCCAGCAGCAATAGCGGGGGCCTTACCTACGAGCAGTACTTC. Amino acids: CASSNSGGLTYEQYF.

CDR3 sequence: CASSLTGDGNTIYF. The CDR3 nucleotides read TGTGCCAGCAGCTTGACAGGGGACGGAAACACCATATATTTT. The V gene is TRBV5-5, the J gene TRBJ1-3; 7 nucleotides match TRBD1. The CDR3 loop spans 14 amino acids. CDR1 and CDR2 from the germline V gene are SGHKS and YYEKEE (reference sequence). V lost 1 base to trimming and J lost 4 bases; unmatched junction nucleotides: 2.

To note about this clone: Other DNA sequences from this sample encode an identical CDR3 as well. The chain combines TRBV7-3 with TRBJ2-1; 7 bases agree with TRBD2. This CDR3 contains 12 residues. Germline CDR1 SGHTA, CDR2 FQGTGA. J gave up 9 bases and V 4 bases, and 3 bases lay outside the gene matches. The chain's CDR3 is CASSSPGGEQFF. The CDR3 DNA follows: TGTGCCAGCAGCTCCCCGGGGGGTGAGCAGTTCTTC.

The gene calls are TRBV5-1 and TRBJ2-3; 11 bases agree with TRBD2. Losses at the gene ends were 4 bases for V and 2 bases for J; bases not matched to a gene: 6. Germline loops: CDR1 SGHRS, CDR2 YFSETQ. The CDR3 contains 16 residues. As DNA, the CDR3 is TGCGCCAGCAGCCTAGCGGGGGGCGGGATCACAGATACGCAGTATTTT. Amino acid sequence: CASSLAGGGITDTQYF. The variable domain in full, with the rest retrieved from reference TRBV5-1 and TRBJ2-3, is KAGVTQTPRYLIKTRGQQVTLSCSPISGHRSVSWYQQTPGQGLQFLFEYFSETQRNKGNFPGRFSGRQFSNSRSEMNVSTLELGDSALYLCASSLAGGGITDTQYFGPGTRLTVL.

The rearrangement uses TRBV5-6 and TRBJ1-1; D call uncertain. V was clipped by 1 base and J by 2 bases, with 9 bases between them. The germline V gene encodes CDR1 SGHDT and CDR2 YYEEEE. The CDR3 is 14 residues long. CDR3 DNA: TGTGCCAGCAGCTTGTTGTCGGTCAACACTGAAGCTTTCTTT. The encoded protein is CASSLLSVNTEAFF. Full variable domain (rest looked up from reference TRBV5-6 and TRBJ1-1): DAGVTQSPTHLIKTRGQQVTLRCSPKSGHDTVSWYQQALGQGPQFIFQYYEEEERQRGNFPDRFSGHQFPNYSSELNVNALLLGDSALYLCASSLLSVNTEAFFGQGTRLTVV.

The chain couples TRBV5-4 to TRBJ2-7; tentative D call: TRBD1 (6 bases). CDR1 SGHNT and CDR2 YYREEE come from the germline V gene (reference sequence). This CDR3 has 14 residues. Trimming stripped 0 bases from V and 6 bases from J, with 13 bases between. CDR3 nucleotides: TGTGCCAGCAGCTTGGGGACAGAGGACTGCGAGCAGTACTTC. This translates into CASSLGTEDCEQYF.

CDR3 amino acids: CASSPTGGGSNQPQHF. DNA of the CDR3: TGCGCCAGCAGCCCTACCGGTGGGGGGAGCAATCAGCCCCAGCATTTT. The chain recombines TRBV5-1 with TRBJ1-5, with D maybe TRBD1 (5 bases). V shed 4 bases and J shed 1 base, with 15 bases lying between them. Germline values: CDR1 SGHRS, CDR2 YFSETQ. CDR3 length equals 16 residues.